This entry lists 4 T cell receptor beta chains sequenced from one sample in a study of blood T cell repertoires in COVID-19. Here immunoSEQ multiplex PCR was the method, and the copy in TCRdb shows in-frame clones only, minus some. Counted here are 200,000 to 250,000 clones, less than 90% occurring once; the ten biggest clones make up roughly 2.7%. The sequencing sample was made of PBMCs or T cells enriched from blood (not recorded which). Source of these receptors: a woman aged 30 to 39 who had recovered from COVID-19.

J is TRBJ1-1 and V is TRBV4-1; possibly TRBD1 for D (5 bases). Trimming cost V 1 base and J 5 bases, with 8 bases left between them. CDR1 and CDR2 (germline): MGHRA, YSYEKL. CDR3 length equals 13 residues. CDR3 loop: CASSQGRGTEAFF. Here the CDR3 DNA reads TGCGCCAGCAGCCAAGGGCGGGGGACTGAAGCTTTCTTT.

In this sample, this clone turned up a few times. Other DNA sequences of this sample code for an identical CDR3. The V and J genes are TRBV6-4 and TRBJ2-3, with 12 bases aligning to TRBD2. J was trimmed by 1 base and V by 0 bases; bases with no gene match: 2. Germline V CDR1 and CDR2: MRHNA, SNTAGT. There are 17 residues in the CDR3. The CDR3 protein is CASSDSPSGGGTDTQYF. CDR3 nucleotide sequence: TGTGCCAGCAGTGACTCTCCTAGCGGGGGGGGCACAGATACGCAGTATTTT.

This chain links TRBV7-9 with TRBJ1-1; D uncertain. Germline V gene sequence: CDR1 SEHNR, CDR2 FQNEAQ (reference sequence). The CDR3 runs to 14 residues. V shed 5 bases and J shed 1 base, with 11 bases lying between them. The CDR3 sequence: CASSQTGKNTEAFF. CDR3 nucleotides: TGTGCCAGCAGCCAAACCGGGAAGAACACTGAAGCTTTCTTT.

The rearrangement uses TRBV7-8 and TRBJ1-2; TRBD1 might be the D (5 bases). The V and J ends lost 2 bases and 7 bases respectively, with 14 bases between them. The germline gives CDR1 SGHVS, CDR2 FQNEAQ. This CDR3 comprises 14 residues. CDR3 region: CASSLRAAQGGYTF. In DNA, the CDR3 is TGTGCCAGCAGCTTACGGGCGGCCCAGGGTGGCTACACCTTC.